What follows are 20 T cell receptor beta chains derived from one specimen sequenced in a study of graft-versus-host responses after intestinal transplantation. Using immunoSEQ multiplex PCR, the repertoire was profiled, and TCRdb retains in-frame clones only, with some absent. The sample comprises about 70,000 clones, about 94% of which are singletons, and roughly 0.53% rests with the top ten. For these receptors, no antigen is known. Source: unstimulated CD8+ T cells sorted from spleen or lymph node cells, taken before intestinal transplant. These receptors originate from a human donor who received an intestinal transplant.

The J gene is TRBJ2-7, the V gene TRBV27; 8 positions match TRBD2. Losses at the gene ends were 0 bases for V and 3 bases for J; bases not matched to a gene: 10. This CDR3 comprises 17 residues. The germline V gene has CDR1 MNHEY and CDR2 SMNVEV (reference sequence). The CDR3 nucleotides are TGTGCCAGCAGTTTATCTGTGGGGAGCGGGAGTGGCTACGAGCAGTACTTC. Its protein product is CASSLSVGSGSGYEQYF.

The J gene is TRBJ2-1, the V gene TRBV9, with D possibly TRBD1 on 6 matching bases. The CDR3 contains 16 residues. Trimming took off 3 bases at V and 5 bases at J, with 18 bases between the two ends. Germline V gene sequence: CDR1 SGDLS, CDR2 YYNGEE. The CDR3 DNA sequence: TGTGCCAGCAGCGGTTTACAGGGCGGACATGACAATGAGCAGTTCTTC. Translating it yields CASSGLQGGHDNEQFF. Supplemented by reference TRBV9 and TRBJ2-1, the full variable domain reads DSGVTQTPKHLITATGQRVTLRCSPRSGDLSVYWYQQSLDQGLQFLIQYYNGEERAKGNILERFSAQQFPDLHSELNLSSLELGDSALYFCASSGLQGGHDNEQFFGPGTRLTVL.

V usage is TRBV27 and J usage is TRBJ1-5; D may be TRBD1 (5 bases). This CDR3 region has 12 residues. Per germline, CDR1 MNHEY and CDR2 SMNVEV (reference sequence). The V end was cut by 8 bases, the J end by 5 bases, with 10 bases between. CDR3 sequence: CASGDRDQPQHF. The CDR3 DNA reads TGTGCCAGCGGGGACCGGGATCAGCCCCAGCATTTT.

V gene TRBV7-9 combines with J gene TRBJ2-7; 7 bases are shared with TRBD1. Germline V gene lookup returns CDR1 SEHNR and CDR2 FQNEAQ (reference sequence). After removal of 7 bases from V and 2 bases from J, the junction contained 8 bases not matched to a gene. CDR3 size: 14 residues. The chain's CDR3 is CASKSSGQPYEQYF. CDR3 bases: TGTGCCAGCAAAAGCTCGGGACAGCCCTACGAGCAGTACTTC.

The V and J genes are TRBV4-1 and TRBJ2-1; 7 bases are a match to TRBD2. CDR1 is MGHRA, CDR2 YSYEKL, per germline. V trimming: 3 bases; J trimming: 3 bases; junction bases outside the gene matches: 14. The CDR3 runs to 18 residues. The CDR3 sequence: CASSHPPSGGRLYNEQFF. CDR3 coding DNA: TGCGCCAGCAGCCATCCCCCGTCCGGCGGGAGACTCTACAATGAGCAGTTCTTC.

The CDR3 DNA sequence: TGCGCCAGCAGCTTGGGAGTGAACACTGAAGCTTTCTTT. Protein: CASSLGVNTEAFF. V usage is TRBV5-1 and J usage is TRBJ1-1; no clear D. This CDR3 is 13 amino acids long. The V end was cut by 0 bases, the J end by 0 bases, with 3 bases between. The V gene's germline CDR1 is SGHRS and CDR2 YFSETQ.

This chain joins TRBV27 and TRBJ2-7; D is uncertain. The germline CDR1 and CDR2 sequences are MNHEY and SMNVEV (reference sequence). The CDR3 consists of 14 residues. V was trimmed by 3 bases and J by 5 bases, leaving 14 bases between them. In nucleotides, the CDR3 is TGTGCCAGCAGTTTGGCCAGAGGCTTAAACGAGCAGTACTTC. Its translation is CASSLARGLNEQYF.

This chain links TRBV9 with TRBJ2-7; TRBD2 aligns across 9 bases. V shed 0 bases, J shed 0 bases, and the junction held 1 base outside the gene matches. The length of the CDR3 is 15 residues. Germline assignment: CDR1 SGDLS and CDR2 YYNGEE. The CDR3 nucleotides are TGTGCCAGCAGCGTAGGACTAGCGGACTCCTACGAGCAGTACTTC. Amino acids: CASSVGLADSYEQYF.

The chain combines TRBV7-9 with TRBJ1-1; D is perhaps TRBD1 (5 bases). Germline values: CDR1 SEHNR, CDR2 FQNEAQ (reference sequence). The V gene lost 4 bases and the J gene lost 3 bases, with 18 bases spanning the gap. The CDR3 extends over 16 amino acids. As DNA, the CDR3 is TGTGCCAGCAGCTCCGTCCAGCAGGGTAGGGACACTGAAGCTTTCTTT. This translates into CASSSVQQGRDTEAFF.

The CDR3 sequence: CASLGQGVDTGELFF. CDR3 nucleotide sequence: TGTGCCAGTTTAGGACAGGGGGTTGACACCGGGGAGCTGTTTTTT. The chain has TRBV19 and TRBJ2-2; 10 bases match TRBD1. Germline CDR1 reads LNHDA; CDR2 reads SQIVND (reference sequence). The CDR3 runs 15 residues. The ends lost 8 bases at V and 3 bases at J; junction bases unmatched: 6.

The CDR3 region is CASSSGSKAQGGHEQYF. CDR3 bases: TGTGCCAGCAGCTCGGGATCTAAGGCCCAGGGGGGTCACGAGCAGTACTTC. The rearrangement joins TRBV13 to TRBJ2-7; D is perhaps TRBD1 (7 bases). The V end was cut by 4 bases, the J end by 5 bases, with 24 bases between. This CDR3 spans 17 amino acids. CDR1 and CDR2 from the germline V gene are PRHDT and FYEKMQ (reference sequence).

This CDR3 is CASSDAPKPKGDEQYF. CDR3 sequence (DNA): TGCGCCAGCAGTGACGCCCCCAAACCCAAGGGGGACGAGCAGTACTTC. The rearrangement links TRBV10-2 to TRBJ2-7; tentative D call: TRBD1 (6 bases). CDR1 and CDR2 from the germline V gene are WSHSY and SAAADI. V was clipped by 3 bases and J by 5 bases, with 20 bases between them. The CDR3 has 16 amino acids.

The chain carries TRBV7-8 and TRBJ2-1; 10 positions match TRBD2. The CDR3 runs 15 residues. Germline V CDR1 and CDR2: SGHVS, FQNEAQ. V was clipped by 6 bases and J by 8 bases; unmatched bases: 10. The DNA for the CDR3 is TGTGCCAGCAGATTCCCAGCGGGAGGGGGGGATGAGCAGTTCTTC. This translates into CASRFPAGGGDEQFF.

The chain uses TRBV27 and TRBJ2-7; either TRBD1 or TRBD2 may supply D (5 bases each). The ends were cut back, 5 bases at V and 2 bases at J, with 22 bases in the middle. The CDR3 spans 17 residues. CDR1 MNHEY and CDR2 SMNVEV come from the germline V gene (reference sequence). Here the CDR3 reads CASSPLGTEGLPYEQYF. The CDR3 DNA follows: TGTGCCAGCAGTCCACTGGGGACCGAAGGGCTCCCCTACGAGCAGTACTTC.

In this sample, this clone turned up once. The gene calls are TRBV5-4 and TRBJ1-2; possibly TRBD1 for D (5 bases). The germline V gene has CDR1 SGHNT and CDR2 YYREEE (reference sequence). The V gene lost 4 bases and the J gene lost 5 bases, with 15 bases spanning the gap. CDR3 size: 14 residues. The CDR3 region has the DNA TGTGCCAGCAGCACTAAAGACAGACTATATGGCTACACCTTC. It specifies CASSTKDRLYGYTF. Combining the CDR3 with reference TRBV5-4 and TRBJ1-2 gives the whole variable domain ETGVTQSPTHLIKTRGQQVTLRCSSQSGHNTVSWYQQALGQGPQFIFQYYREEENGRGNFPPRFSGLQFPNYSSELNVNALELDDSALYLCASSTKDRLYGYTFGSGTRLTVV.

V is TRBV27 and J is TRBJ2-1, with no clear D. Germline V gives CDR1 MNHEY, CDR2 SMNVEV (reference sequence). Between the trimmed V and J ends, which lost 6 bases and 5 bases, there was a span of 5 bases. The CDR3 is 11 amino acids. The chain's CDR3 is CASSSNNEQFF. The CDR3 bases are TGTGCCAGCAGCTCAAACAATGAGCAGTTCTTC.

The chain uses TRBV5-4 and TRBJ2-7; D gene unclear. Germline CDR1 is SGHNT and CDR2 is YYREEE (reference sequence). Trimming took 0 bases from V and 5 from J, leaving 15 bases between them. This CDR3 contains 15 residues. This CDR3 reads CASSLVRVSSHEQYF. The CDR3 coding sequence is TGTGCCAGCAGCTTGGTTAGGGTGAGTTCCCACGAGCAGTACTTC.

The chain couples TRBV6-5 to TRBJ2-7, with 7 bases aligning to TRBD2. Germline V gene data show CDR1 as MNHEY and CDR2 as SVGAGI. The V segment lost 4 bases and the J segment 5 bases; nucleotides outside the gene matches: 14. This CDR3 contains 16 residues. CDR3 in DNA: TGTGCCAGCAGTTCCCCCGGTGGAGCGGGAATCAACGAGCAGTACTTC. This encodes CASSSPGGAGINEQYF.

This clone was detected a few times. The chain carries TRBV4-2 and TRBJ2-3, with 12 bases matching TRBD2. CDR3 length: 15 amino acids. Per the germline V gene, CDR1 is LGHNA and CDR2 is YNFKEQ. J was trimmed by 4 bases and V by 1 base; bases with no gene match: 0. This CDR3 reads CASSQGLAGADTQYF. The CDR3 coding sequence is TGTGCCAGCAGCCAAGGACTAGCGGGAGCAGATACGCAGTATTTT.

The chain couples TRBV29-1 to TRBJ2-2, with a weak D call TRBD2 (5 bases). V lost 7 bases to trimming and J lost 3 bases, with 15 bases between them. The CDR3 is made up of 14 amino acids. In germline, CDR1 is SQVTM, CDR2 ANQGSEA. As DNA, the CDR3 is TGCAGCGCTCAAAGGGAGAGCGACACCGGGGAGCTGTTTTTT. Amino acid sequence: CSAQRESDTGELFF.